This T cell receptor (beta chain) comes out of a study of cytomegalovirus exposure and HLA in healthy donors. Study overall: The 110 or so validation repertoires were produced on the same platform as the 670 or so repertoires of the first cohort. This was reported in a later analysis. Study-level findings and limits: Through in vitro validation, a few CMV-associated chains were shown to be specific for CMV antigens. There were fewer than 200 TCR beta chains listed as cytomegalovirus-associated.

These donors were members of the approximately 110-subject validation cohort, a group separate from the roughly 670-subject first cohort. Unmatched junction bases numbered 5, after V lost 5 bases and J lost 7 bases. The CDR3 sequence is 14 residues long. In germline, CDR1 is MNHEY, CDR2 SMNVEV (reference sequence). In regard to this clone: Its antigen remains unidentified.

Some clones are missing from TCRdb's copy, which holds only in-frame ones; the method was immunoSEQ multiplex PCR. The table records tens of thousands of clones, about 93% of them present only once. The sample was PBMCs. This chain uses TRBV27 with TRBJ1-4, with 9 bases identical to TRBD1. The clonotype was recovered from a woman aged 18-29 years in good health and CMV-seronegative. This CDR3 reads CASSPRTGAEKLFF. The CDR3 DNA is TGTGCCAGCAGTCCGAGGACAGGGGCTGAAAAACTGTTTTTT. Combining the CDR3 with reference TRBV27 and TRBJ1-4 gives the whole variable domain EAQVTQNPRYLITVTGKKLTVTCSQNMNHEYMSWYRQDPGLGLRQIYYSMNVEVTDKGDVPEGYKVSRKEKRNFPLILESPSPNQTSLYFCASSPRTGAEKLFFGSGTQLSVL.